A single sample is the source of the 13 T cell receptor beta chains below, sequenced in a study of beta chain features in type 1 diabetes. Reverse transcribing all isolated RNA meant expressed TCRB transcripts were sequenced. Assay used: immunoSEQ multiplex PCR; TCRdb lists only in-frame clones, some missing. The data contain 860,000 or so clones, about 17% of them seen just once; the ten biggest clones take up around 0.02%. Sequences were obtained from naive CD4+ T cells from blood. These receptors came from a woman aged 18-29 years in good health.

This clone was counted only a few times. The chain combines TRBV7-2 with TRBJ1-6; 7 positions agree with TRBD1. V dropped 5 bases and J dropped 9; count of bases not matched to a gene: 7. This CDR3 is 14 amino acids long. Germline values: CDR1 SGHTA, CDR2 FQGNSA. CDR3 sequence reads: CASSRARGGSPLHF. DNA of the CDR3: TGTGCCAGCAGCAGAGCCAGGGGGGGTTCACCCCTCCACTTT.

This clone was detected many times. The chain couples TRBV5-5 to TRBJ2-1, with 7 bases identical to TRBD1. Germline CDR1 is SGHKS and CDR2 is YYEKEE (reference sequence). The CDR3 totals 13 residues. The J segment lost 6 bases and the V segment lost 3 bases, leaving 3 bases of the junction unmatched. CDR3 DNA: TGTGCCAGCAGCTCATGGACAGGCAATGAGCAGTTCTTC. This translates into CASSSWTGNEQFF.

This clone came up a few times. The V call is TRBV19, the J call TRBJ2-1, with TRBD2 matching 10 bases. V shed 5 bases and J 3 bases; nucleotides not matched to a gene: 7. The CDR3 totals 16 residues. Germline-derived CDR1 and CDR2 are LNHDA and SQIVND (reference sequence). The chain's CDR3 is CASSEAGGPRYNEQFF. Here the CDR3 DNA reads TGTGCCAGTAGTGAAGCGGGAGGGCCTCGCTACAATGAGCAGTTCTTC.

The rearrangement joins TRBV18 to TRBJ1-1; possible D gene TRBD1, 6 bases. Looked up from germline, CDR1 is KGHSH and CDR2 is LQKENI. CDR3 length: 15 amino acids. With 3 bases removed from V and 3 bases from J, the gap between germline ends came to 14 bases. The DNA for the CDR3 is TGTGCCAGCTCACCGGAGGTAGGGGGAGACACTGAAGCTTTCTTT. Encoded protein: CASSPEVGGDTEAFF.

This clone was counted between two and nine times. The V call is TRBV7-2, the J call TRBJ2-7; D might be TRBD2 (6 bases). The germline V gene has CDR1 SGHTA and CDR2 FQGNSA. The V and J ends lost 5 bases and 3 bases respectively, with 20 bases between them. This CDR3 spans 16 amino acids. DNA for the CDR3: TGTGCCAGCAGCCAGAGGGACTCCAATATTGGCTACGAGCAGTACTTC. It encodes CASSQRDSNIGYEQYF.

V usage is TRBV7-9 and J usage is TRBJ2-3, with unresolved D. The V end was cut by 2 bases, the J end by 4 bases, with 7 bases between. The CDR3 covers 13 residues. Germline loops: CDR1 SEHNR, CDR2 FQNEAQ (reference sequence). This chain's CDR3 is CASSLFVADTQYF. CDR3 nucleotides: TGTGCCAGCAGCTTATTTGTCGCAGATACGCAGTATTTT.

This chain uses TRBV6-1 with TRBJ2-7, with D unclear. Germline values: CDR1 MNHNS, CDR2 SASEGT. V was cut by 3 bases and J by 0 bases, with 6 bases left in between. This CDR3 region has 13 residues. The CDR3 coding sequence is TGTGCCAGCAGTGAGTCTCTCTCCTACGAGCAGTACTTC. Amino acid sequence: CASSESLSYEQYF.

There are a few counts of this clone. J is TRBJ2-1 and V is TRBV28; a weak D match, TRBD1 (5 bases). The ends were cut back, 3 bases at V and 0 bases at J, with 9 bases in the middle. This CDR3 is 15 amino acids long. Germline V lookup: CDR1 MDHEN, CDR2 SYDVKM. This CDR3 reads CASSFRQISYNEQFF. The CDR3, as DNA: TGTGCCAGCAGTTTCAGACAGATCTCCTACAATGAGCAGTTCTTC.

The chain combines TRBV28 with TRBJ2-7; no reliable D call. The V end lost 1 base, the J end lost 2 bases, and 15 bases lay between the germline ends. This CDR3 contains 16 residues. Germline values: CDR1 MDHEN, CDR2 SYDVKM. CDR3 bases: TGTGCCAGCAGTTTATTTGGCGGAAAATCCCCCTACGAGCAGTACTTC. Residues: CASSLFGGKSPYEQYF.

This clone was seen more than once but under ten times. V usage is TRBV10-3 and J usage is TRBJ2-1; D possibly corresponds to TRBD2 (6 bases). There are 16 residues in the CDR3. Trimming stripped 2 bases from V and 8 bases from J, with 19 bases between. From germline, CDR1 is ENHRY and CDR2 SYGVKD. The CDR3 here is CAISEVRATSSHEQFF. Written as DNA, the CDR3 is TGTGCCATCAGTGAGGTTCGGGCTACTAGCTCCCATGAGCAGTTCTTC.

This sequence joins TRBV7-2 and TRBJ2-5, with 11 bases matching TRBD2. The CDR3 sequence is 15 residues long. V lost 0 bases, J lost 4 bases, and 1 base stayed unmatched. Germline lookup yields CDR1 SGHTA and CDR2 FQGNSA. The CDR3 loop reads CASSLALAGGETQYF. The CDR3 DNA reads TGTGCCAGCAGCTTAGCGCTAGCGGGAGGAGAGACCCAGTACTTC.

The CDR3 sequence is CASGIVSARSYEQYF. The CDR3 region has the DNA TGTGCCAGCGGTATCGTTAGCGCCCGATCCTACGAGCAGTACTTC. This chain uses TRBV7-6 with TRBJ2-7; the D gene is possibly TRBD2 (5 bases). V lost 8 bases and J lost 1, with 18 bases in between. The CDR3 has 15 residues. Looked up from germline, CDR1 is SGHVS and CDR2 is FNYEAQ.

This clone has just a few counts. The CDR3 DNA follows: TGTGCCAGCAGCGTGCGGGAGGCCAACAATGAGCAGTTCTTC. Protein: CASSVREANNEQFF. The chain uses TRBV7-2 and TRBJ2-1; 8 bases are shared with TRBD2. Germline V gene data show CDR1 as SGHTA and CDR2 as FQGNSA. This CDR3 comprises 14 residues. The junction had 5 bases not matched to a gene; V was cut back by 5 bases and J by 5 bases.